The source of this TCR beta chain is a study of blood T cell repertoires in COVID-19. Study in general: Nucleic acid was either cDNA or gDNA, and it came from T cells, B-cell-depleted T cells, or PBMCs.

Generated by immunoSEQ multiplex PCR, the TCRdb table keeps only in-frame clones and is missing some. Of approximately 60,000 clones in the sample, approximately 84% were seen once. CDR1 is LNHDA and CDR2 is SQIVND in the germline V gene (reference sequence). The junction had 11 bases not matched to a gene; V was cut back by 5 bases and J by 2 bases. CDR3 length: 16 amino acids. The clonotype originates from a man between 50 and 59 years old with active COVID-19. The specimen was peripheral blood. The V gene is TRBV19, the J gene TRBJ1-2; 7 bases align to TRBD1. CDR3 coding DNA: TGTGCCAGTAGTGGCATCCGGGACAGCTTAAACTATGGCTACACCTTC. Its translation: CASSGIRDSLNYGYTF. The full variable domain, in which reference TRBV19 and TRBJ1-2 provide the parts outside the CDR3, is DGGITQSPKYLFRKEGQNVTLSCEQNLNHDAMYWYRQDPGQGLRLIYYSQIVNDFQKGDIAEGYSVSREKKESFPLTVTSAQKNPTAFYLCASSGIRDSLNYGYTFGSGTRLTVV.